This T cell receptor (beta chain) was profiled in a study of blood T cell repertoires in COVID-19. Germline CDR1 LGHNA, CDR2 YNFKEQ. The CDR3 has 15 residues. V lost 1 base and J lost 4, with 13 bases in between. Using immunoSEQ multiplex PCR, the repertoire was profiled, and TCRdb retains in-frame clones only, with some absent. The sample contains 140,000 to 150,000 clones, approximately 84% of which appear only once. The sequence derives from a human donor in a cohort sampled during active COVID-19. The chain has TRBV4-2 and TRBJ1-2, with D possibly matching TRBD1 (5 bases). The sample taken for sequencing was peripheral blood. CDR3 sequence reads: CASSQVEQGGYGYTF. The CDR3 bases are TGTGCCAGCAGCCAAGTAGAGCAGGGAGGCTATGGCTACACCTTC.